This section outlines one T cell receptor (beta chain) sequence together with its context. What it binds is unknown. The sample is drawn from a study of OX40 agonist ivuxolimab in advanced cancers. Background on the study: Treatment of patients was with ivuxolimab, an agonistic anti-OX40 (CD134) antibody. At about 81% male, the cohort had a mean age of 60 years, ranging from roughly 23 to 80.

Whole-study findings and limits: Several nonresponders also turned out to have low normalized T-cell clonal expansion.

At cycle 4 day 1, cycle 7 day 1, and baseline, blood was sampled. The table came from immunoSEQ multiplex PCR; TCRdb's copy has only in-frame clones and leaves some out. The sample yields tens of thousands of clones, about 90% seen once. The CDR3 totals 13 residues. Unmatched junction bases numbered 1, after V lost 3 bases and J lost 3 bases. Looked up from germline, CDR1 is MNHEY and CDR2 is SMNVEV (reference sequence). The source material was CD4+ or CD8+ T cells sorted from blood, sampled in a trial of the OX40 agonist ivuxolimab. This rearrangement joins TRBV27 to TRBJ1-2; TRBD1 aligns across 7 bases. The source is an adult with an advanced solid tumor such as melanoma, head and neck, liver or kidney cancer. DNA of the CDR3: TGTGCCAGCAGTTTTCAGGGGGACTATGGCTACACCTTC. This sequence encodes CASSFQGDYGYTF.